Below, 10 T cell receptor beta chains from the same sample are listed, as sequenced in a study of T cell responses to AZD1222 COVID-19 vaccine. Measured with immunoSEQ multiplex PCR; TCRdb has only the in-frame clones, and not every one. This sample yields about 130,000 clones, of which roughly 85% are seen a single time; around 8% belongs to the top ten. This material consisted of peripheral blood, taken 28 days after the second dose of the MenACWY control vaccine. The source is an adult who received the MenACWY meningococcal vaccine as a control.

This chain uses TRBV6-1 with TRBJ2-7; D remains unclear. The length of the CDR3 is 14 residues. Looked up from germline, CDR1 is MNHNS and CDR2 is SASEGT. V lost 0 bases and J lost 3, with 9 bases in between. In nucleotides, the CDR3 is TGTGCCAGCAGTGAAGCATGGAACGGCTACGAGCAGTACGTC. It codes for CASSEAWNGYEQYV.

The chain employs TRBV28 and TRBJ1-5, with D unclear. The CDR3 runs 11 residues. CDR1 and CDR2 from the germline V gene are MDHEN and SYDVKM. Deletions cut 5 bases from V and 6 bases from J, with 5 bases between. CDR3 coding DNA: TGTGCCAGCAGTCGAGGTCAGCCCCAGCATTTT. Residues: CASSRGQPQHF. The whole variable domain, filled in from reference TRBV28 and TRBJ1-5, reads DVKVTQSSRYLVKRTGEKVFLECVQDMDHENMFWYRQDPGLGLRLIYFSYDVKMKEKGDIPEGYSVSREKKERFSLILESASTNQTSMYLCASSRGQPQHFGDGTRLSIL.

The CDR3 region is CASSLVGGGTEAFF. CDR3 DNA sequence: TGTGCCAGCAGCTTAGTGGGGGGCGGGACTGAAGCTTTCTTT. This sequence joins TRBV11-2 and TRBJ1-1; maybe TRBD1 (6 bases). Trimming shortened V by 1 base and J by 5 bases, and 11 bases separated the two germline ends. The CDR3 has 14 residues. Germline V CDR1 and CDR2: SGHAT, FQNNGV.

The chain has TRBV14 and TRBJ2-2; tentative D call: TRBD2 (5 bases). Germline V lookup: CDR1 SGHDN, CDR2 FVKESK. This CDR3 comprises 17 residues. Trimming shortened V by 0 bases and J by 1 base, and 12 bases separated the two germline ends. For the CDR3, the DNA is TGTGCCAGCAGCCAAGATCCAGCTAGCTGGAACACCGGGGAGCTGTTTTTT. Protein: CASSQDPASWNTGELFF. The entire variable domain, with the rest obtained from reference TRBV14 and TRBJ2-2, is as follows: EAGVTQFPSHSVIEKGQTVTLRCDPISGHDNLYWYRRVMGKEIKFLLHFVKESKQDESGMPNNRFLAERTGGTYSTLKVQPAELEDSGVYFCASSQDPASWNTGELFFGEGSRLTVL.

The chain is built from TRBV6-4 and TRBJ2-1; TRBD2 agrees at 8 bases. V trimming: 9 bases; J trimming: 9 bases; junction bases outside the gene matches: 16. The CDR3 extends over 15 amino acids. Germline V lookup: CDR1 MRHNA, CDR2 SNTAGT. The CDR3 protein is CASKVVGGGKGEQFF. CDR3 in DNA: TGTGCCAGTAAAGTTGTCGGGGGGGGAAAGGGTGAGCAGTTCTTC.

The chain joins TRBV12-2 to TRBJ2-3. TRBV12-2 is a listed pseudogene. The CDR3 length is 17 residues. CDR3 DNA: TGTGCAAGTCGCTTAGCGGCCCGGGCCCATAGCACAGATACGCAGTATTTT. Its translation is CASRLAARAHSTDTQYF.

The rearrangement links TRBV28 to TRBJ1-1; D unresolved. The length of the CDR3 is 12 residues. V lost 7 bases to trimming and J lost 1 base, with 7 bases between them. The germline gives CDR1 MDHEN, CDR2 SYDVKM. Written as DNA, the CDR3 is TGTGCCAGCAAAAACCGGAACACTGAAGCTTTCTTT. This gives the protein CASKNRNTEAFF.

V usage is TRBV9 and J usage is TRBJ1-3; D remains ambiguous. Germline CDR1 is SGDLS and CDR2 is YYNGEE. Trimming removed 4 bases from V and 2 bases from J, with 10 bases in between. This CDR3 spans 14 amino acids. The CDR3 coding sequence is TGTGCCAGCAGCAGCAGAACTCCTGGAAACACCATATATTTT. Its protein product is CASSSRTPGNTIYF.

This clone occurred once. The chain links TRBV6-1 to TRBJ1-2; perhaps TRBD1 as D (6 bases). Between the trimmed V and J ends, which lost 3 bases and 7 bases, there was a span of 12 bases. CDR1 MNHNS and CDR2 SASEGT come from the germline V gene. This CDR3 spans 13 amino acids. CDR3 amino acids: CASSENREVGYTF. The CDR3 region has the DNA TGTGCCAGCAGTGAGAACAGGGAGGTTGGCTACACCTTC.

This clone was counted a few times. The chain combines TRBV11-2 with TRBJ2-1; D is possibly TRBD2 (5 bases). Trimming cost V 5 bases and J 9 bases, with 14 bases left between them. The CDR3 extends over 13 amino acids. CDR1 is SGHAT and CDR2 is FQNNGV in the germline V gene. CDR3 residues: CASSRPGSFEQFF. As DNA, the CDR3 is TGTGCCAGCAGCCGCCCTGGGAGTTTTGAGCAGTTCTTC.